These T cell receptor beta chains were read from a single sample in a study of Graves' ophthalmopathy and Graves' hyperthyroidism. TCRdb passed the multiplex PCR reads through MiXCR, listing each CDR3 protein once. The sample contains 200,000 to 250,000 distinct CDR3 sequences, roughly 21% of which appear only once. Sample: peripheral blood. The receptors come from a woman between 50 and 59 years old with Graves' ophthalmopathy. Both conserved end residues are part of each CDR3. D genes are given only for firm matches. Expanded clones are given a class, and other clones once, few, many or no size at all.

TRBV28	many	TRBD2	TRBJ2-7	TGTGCCAGCCGCAGGGGGACTAGCGGGAGGGTCGACACCTACGAGCAGTACTTC	CASRRGTSGRVDTYEQYF
TRBV6-1	many	NA	TRBJ1-1	TGTGCCAGCAGTGTCGGACCAGGGGCCGGGGTTGAAGCTTTCTTT	CASSVGPGAGVEAFF
TRBV25-1	NA	TRBD2	TRBJ2-7	TGTGCCAGCAGTGAGACTAGCGGGAGTGGTCGCGAGCAGTACTTC	CASSETSGSGREQYF
TRBV6-2/TRBV6-3	NA	NA	TRBJ1-1	TGTGCCAGCAGTGAGGCAGCGCCTGAAGCTTTCTTT	CASSEAAPEAFF
TRBV19	few	TRBD1	TRBJ2-4	TGTGCCAGTAGTATAGGGGACAGGGCGTCAAACATTCAGTACTTC	CASSIGDRASNIQYF
TRBV24-1	few	TRBD2	TRBJ2-2	TGTGCCACCATGCGAAAAGCGGGAGGGCCGGTCGGGGAGCTGTTTTTT	CATMRKAGGPVGELFF
TRBV6-1	many	NA	TRBJ2-2	TGTGCCAGCAGTGAACAGGGGGGCACCGGGGAGCTGTTTTTT	CASSEQGGTGELFF
TRBV12-3/TRBV12-4	NA	NA	TRBJ1-5	TGTGCCAGCAGTGACGGGAATGGCAATCAGCCCCAGCATTTT	CASSDGNGNQPQHF
TRBV9	many	TRBD2	TRBJ2-5	TGTGCCAGCCGGGGGGATGACGAGACCCAGTACTTC	CASRGDDETQYF
TRBV3-1	many	TRBD2	TRBJ2-5	TGTGCCAGCAGCCAACTAGCGGGAGGAGAGGAGACCCAGTACTTC	CASSQLAGGEETQYF
TRBV7-8	many	TRBD2	TRBJ2-7	TGTGACACCGGGCAAAGCGGGACCTACGAGCAGTACTTC	CDTGQSGTYEQYF
TRBV20-1	many	NA	TRBJ2-7	TGCAGTGCCGGAGAGGTGTCGGGGAGGCCCGGGGAGCAGTACTTC	CSAGEVSGRPGEQYF
TRBV10-3	NA	TRBD2	TRBJ2-5	TGTGCCATCAGTGACACTAGCGGGAGATCCCAAGAGACCCAGTACTTC	CAISDTSGRSQETQYF
TRBV5-6	many	TRBD2	TRBJ2-7	TGTGCCAGCAGCCCCAAAGGGCGGGAGAGGTACGAGCAGTACTTC	CASSPKGRERYEQYF
TRBV12-3/TRBV12-4	many	TRBD2	TRBJ2-7	TGTGCCAGCAGTTTCGTCGGGGAGGGAGGGCCAAAATACGAGCAGTACTTC	CASSFVGEGGPKYEQYF
TRBV27	many	NA	TRBJ2-7	TGTGCCAGCAGTACGGTCGGGGGCGCATACGAGCAGTACTTC	CASSTVGGAYEQYF
TRBV28	many	NA	TRBJ2-7	TGTGCCAGCAGTTTTAGTTGGGGATCTGGCGAGCAGTACTTC	CASSFSWGSGEQYF
TRBV4-1	NA	TRBD1	TRBJ2-7	TGCGCCAGCAGCCAAGGGCAGGGGGCTGGTATGTCCTACGAGCAGTACTTC	CASSQGQGAGMSYEQYF
TRBV12-3/TRBV12-4	many	NA	TRBJ2-7	TGTGCCAGCAGTCTGGGACCTAAAAGGGAGCAGTACTTC	CASSLGPKREQYF
TRBV25-1	NA	NA	TRBJ2-5	TGTGCCAGCAGAGACGGCCGTGGAAGGGTAGAGACTCAGTACTTC	CASRDGRGRVETQYF
TRBV6-1	few	NA	TRBJ2-7	TGTGCCAGCAGTATTGAGTGGTTGGCAGACTCCTACGAGCAGTACTTC	CASSIEWLADSYEQYF
TRBV6-1	many	NA	TRBJ2-2	TGTGCCAGCAGGAACTTGGACACGAACACCGGGGAGCTGTTTTTT	CASRNLDTNTGELFF
TRBV19	many	NA	TRBJ1-2	TGTGCCAGTAGTATAGCGGGGCGCGGCTACACCTTC	CASSIAGRGYTF
TRBV10-1	many	NA	TRBJ2-2	TGCGCCAGCAGTGAGAGGCTAGCTGGCACCGGGGAGCTGTTTTTT	CASSERLAGTGELFF
TRBV7-9	few	TRBD1	TRBJ2-4	TGTGCCAGCGGATCCGGGACAGGGTGGGACATTCAGTACTTC	CASGSGTGWDIQYF
TRBV30	many	NA	TRBJ2-4	TGTGCCTTTGGGCCCAAAAACATTCAGTACTTC	CAFGPKNIQYF
TRBV19	many	NA	TRBJ2-7	TGTGCCAGTAATCAGGCCGGACGTTACGAGCAGTACTTC	CASNQAGRYEQYF
TRBV5-1	NA	TRBD1	TRBJ2-6	TGCGCCAGCAGCCACACAGGGGCTGGGGCCAACGTCCTGACTTTC	CASSHTGAGANVLTF
TRBV27	many	NA	TRBJ1-2	TGTGCCAGCCGCGAAAACCCGGGGATCGCCTCTTATGGCTACACCTTC	CASRENPGIASYGYTF
TRBV20-1	many	NA	TRBJ2-5	TGCAGCTCGGGCAGCGGTCAGCAAGAGACCCAGTACTTC	CSSGSGQQETQYF
TRBV29-1	many	NA	TRBJ1-5	TGCAGCGCTCAGTGGGATAGCAATCAGCCCCAGCATTTT	CSAQWDSNQPQHF
TRBV6-1	many	NA	TRBJ2-7	TGTGCCAGCAGCCGCCAGTTGACAGGCACCGAGCAGTACTTC	CASSRQLTGTEQYF
TRBV14	few	NA	TRBJ2-2	TGTGCCAGCAGGCCAGGGGCGGGGATAAACACCGGGGAGCTGTTTTTT	CASRPGAGINTGELFF
TRBV18	NA	TRBD1	TRBJ2-7	TGTGCCAGCTCACTCGGACAGGCCCCTTCCTACGAGCAGTACTTC	CASSLGQAPSYEQYF
TRBV19	many	NA	TRBJ2-7	TGTGCCAGTAGTTCCTTCGGACTGGAAAGCTCCTACGAGCAGTACTTC	CASSSFGLESSYEQYF
TRBV2	many	NA	TRBJ2-5	TGTGCCAGCAGTGGAGTGGCACAAGAGACCCAGTACTTC	CASSGVAQETQYF
TRBV7-9	NA	NA	TRBJ1-1	TGTGCCAGCAGCTTAGAATCAAAGGGGGCTGAAGCTTTCTTT	CASSLESKGAEAFF
TRBV24-1	NA	TRBD1	TRBJ2-6	TGTGCCACCAGTGATCCGGGACAGGGGGCATCTGGGGCCAACGTCCTGACTTTC	CATSDPGQGASGANVLTF
TRBV28	many	TRBD1	TRBJ1-5	TGTGCCAGCAGTTTATGGGACAGGGTCAATCAGCCCCAGCATTTT	CASSLWDRVNQPQHF
TRBV24-1	many	NA	TRBJ1-5	TGTGCCACCGCTGCCGGGTCCCCTAATCAGCCCCAGCATTTT	CATAAGSPNQPQHF
TRBV15	many	NA	TRBJ2-5	TGTGCCACCAGCAGACCCTCCACAGGGCACGGGACCCAGTACTTC	CATSRPSTGHGTQYF
TRBV14	NA	TRBD2	TRBJ2-7	TGTGCCAGCAGCCAAGCAGGGAGAATAGCGGGCCCGACCTACGAGCAGTACTTC	CASSQAGRIAGPTYEQYF
TRBV11-2	NA	TRBD1	TRBJ1-2	TGTGCCAGCAGTTCCCTCCTAGGACAGGCCTCTAACTATGGCTACACCTTC	CASSSLLGQASNYGYTF
TRBV2	many	NA	TRBJ2-2	TGTGCCAGCAGTGAAGCCCCCCTCCCTGGGGAGCTGTTTTTT	CASSEAPLPGELFF
TRBV20-1	many	NA	TRBJ1-5	TGCAGTGCTAGAGCAACTACAGGGTTCCAGCCCCAGCATTTT	CSARATTGFQPQHF
TRBV6-1	many	TRBD2	TRBJ2-4	TGTGCCAGCAAACCGGGACTACGATGGGTCATTCAGTACTTC	CASKPGLRWVIQYF
TRBV6-5	NA	NA	TRBJ1-2	TGTGCCAGCAGTTACGATGGCTACACCTTC	CASSYDGYTF
TRBV6-2/TRBV6-3	few	TRBD1	TRBJ2-1	TGTGCCAGCAGGCCGGGACAGGTAATTAATGAGCAGTTCTTC	CASRPGQVINEQFF
TRBV28	many	NA	TRBJ2-5	TGTGCCAGCAGTTTGGAGTCTAGGCAAGAGACCCAGTACTTC	CASSLESRQETQYF
TRBV12-3/TRBV12-4	NA	TRBD1	TRBJ2-2	TGTGCCAGCAGCCGACGACAGGGCGCGAACACCGGGGAGCTGTTTTTT	CASSRRQGANTGELFF
TRBV12-3/TRBV12-4	many	NA	TRBJ2-7	TGTGCCAGCAGTCCTCACCCCGACAGGACCTACGAGCAGTACTTC	CASSPHPDRTYEQYF
TRBV2	NA	NA	TRBJ1-1	TGTGCCAGCGGTGAAATGGGCGCTTTCTTT	CASGEMGAFF